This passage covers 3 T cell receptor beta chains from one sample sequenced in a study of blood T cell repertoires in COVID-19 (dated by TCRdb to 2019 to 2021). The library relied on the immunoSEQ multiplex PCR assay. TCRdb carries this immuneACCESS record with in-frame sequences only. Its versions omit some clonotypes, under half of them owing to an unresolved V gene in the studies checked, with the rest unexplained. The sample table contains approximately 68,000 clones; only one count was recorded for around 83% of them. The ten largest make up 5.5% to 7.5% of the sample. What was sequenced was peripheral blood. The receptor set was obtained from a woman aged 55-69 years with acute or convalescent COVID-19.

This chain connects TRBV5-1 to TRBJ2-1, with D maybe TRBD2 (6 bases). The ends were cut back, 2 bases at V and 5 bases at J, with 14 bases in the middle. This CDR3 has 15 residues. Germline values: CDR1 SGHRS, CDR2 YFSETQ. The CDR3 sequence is CASSFLGGSDNEQFF. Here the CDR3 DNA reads TGCGCCAGCAGCTTTTTGGGGGGTAGCGACAATGAGCAGTTCTTC.

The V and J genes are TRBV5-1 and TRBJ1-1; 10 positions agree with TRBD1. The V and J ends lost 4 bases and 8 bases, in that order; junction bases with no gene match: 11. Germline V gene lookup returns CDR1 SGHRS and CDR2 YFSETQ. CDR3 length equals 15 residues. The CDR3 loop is CASSPDRDRGREAFF. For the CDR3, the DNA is TGCGCCAGCAGCCCCGACCGGGACAGGGGACGGGAAGCTTTCTTT.

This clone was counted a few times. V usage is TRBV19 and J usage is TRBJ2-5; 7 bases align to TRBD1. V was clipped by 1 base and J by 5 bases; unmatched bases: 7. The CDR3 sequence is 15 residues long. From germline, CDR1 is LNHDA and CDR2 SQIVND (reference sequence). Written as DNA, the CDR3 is TGTGCCAGTAGTATAGCCACAGGGGCGCGGGAGACCCAGTACTTC. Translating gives CASSIATGARETQYF.